This T cell receptor (beta chain) derives from a study of T cell responses to AZD1222 COVID-19 vaccine. As for this clone: The target antigen is unknown.

Profiled with immunoSEQ multiplex PCR; TCRdb holds only in-frame clones, not every one. Among about 140,000 clones, 80% to 95% were seen once, and the ten largest hold 2.8%. This CDR3 spans 16 amino acids. Findings of the study overall: The breadth and depth of Spike-specific TCRs increased once two AZD1222 doses had been given.

The source was peripheral blood, collected on day 0 of AZD1222 vaccination. The J gene is TRBJ1-2, the V gene TRBV12-2. TRBV12-2 is a pseudogene. The sequence was collected from an adult in good health. This CDR3 is CASRSGRGRKFYGYTF. The CDR3 bases are TGTGCAAGTCGCTCTGGGCGGGGGCGCAAATTCTATGGCTACACCTTC.